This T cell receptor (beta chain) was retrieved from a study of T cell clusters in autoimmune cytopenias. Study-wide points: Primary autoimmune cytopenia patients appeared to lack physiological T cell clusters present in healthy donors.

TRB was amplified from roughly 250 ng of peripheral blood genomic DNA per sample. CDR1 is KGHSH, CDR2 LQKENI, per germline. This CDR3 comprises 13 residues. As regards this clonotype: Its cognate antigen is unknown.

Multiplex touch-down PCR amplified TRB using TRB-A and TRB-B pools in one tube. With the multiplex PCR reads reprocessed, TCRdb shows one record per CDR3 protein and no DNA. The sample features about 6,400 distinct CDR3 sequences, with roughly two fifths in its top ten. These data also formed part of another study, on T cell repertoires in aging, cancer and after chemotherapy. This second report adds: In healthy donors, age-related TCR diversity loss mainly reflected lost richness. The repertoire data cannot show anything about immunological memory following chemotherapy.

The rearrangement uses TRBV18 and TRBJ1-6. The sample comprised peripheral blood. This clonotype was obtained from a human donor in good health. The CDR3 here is CASSPDRNSPLHF.